These 16 T cell receptor beta chains were sequenced from one sample in a study of cytomegalovirus exposure and HLA in healthy donors. Primers included in the PCR were 60 Vbeta and 13 Jbeta primers. The repertoire was sequenced with immunoSEQ multiplex PCR; TCRdb's copy has only in-frame clones and lacks some. The sample totals 200,000 to 250,000 clones; its top ten clones hold around 0.95%. The sample comprised PBMCs. These receptors were collected from a woman aged 25 to 39 in good health and CMV-seropositive.

The V call is TRBV6-1, the J call TRBJ1-4; possible D gene TRBD1, 6 bases. Trimming cost V 7 bases and J 7 bases, with 19 bases left between them. The V gene's germline CDR1 is MNHNS and CDR2 SASEGT. CDR3 size: 15 residues. CDR3 region: CASIREQGLIEKLFF. For the CDR3, the DNA is TGTGCCAGCATTCGAGAACAGGGATTGATTGAAAAACTGTTTTTT.

Comment on this clone: A read error may produce the germline difference seen at one junction end. This chain uses TRBV7-9 with TRBJ2-1; no firm D call. This CDR3 contains 11 residues. Per the germline V gene, CDR1 is SEHNR and CDR2 is FQNEAQ (reference sequence). The CDR3 sequence: CASSFNKEQFF. The CDR3 nucleotides are TGTGCCAGCAGCTTCAACAAGGAGCAGTTCTTC.

The chain joins TRBV28 to TRBJ2-1, with 8 bases that match TRBD2. CDR1 MDHEN and CDR2 SYDVKM come from the germline V gene. The CDR3 has 15 amino acids. V lost 5 bases and J lost 6; bases outside the gene matches: 9. This CDR3 is CASSRSGSGGNEQFF. The CDR3 bases are TGTGCCAGCAGTCGCAGCGGGAGCGGGGGCAATGAGCAGTTCTTC. The full variable domain, with the rest looked up from reference TRBV28 and TRBJ2-1, is DVKVTQSSRYLVKRTGEKVFLECVQDMDHENMFWYRQDPGLGLRLIYFSYDVKMKEKGDIPEGYSVSREKKERFSLILESASTNQTSMYLCASSRSGSGGNEQFFGPGTRLTVL.

The rearrangement uses TRBV7-9 and TRBJ2-1; D might be TRBD2 (6 bases). CDR3 length: 16 residues. The germline CDR1 and CDR2 sequences are SEHNR and FQNEAQ (reference sequence). Trimming took 4 bases from V and 2 from J, leaving 15 bases between them. This CDR3 is CASSSRAGLTYNEQFF. The CDR3 nucleotides read TGTGCCAGCAGCTCCCGGGCGGGGCTAACCTACAATGAGCAGTTCTTC.

The chain couples TRBV27 to TRBJ1-4, with D uncertain. V was pared by 4 bases and J by 0 bases, with 9 bases between. Germline CDR1 and CDR2: MNHEY and SMNVEV (reference sequence). The CDR3 consists of 15 residues. The CDR3 is CASSSKPATNEKLFF. The CDR3, as DNA: TGTGCCAGCAGTTCAAAGCCGGCAACTAATGAAAAACTGTTTTTT.

This chain joins TRBV6-5 and TRBJ1-1; D is unresolved. The V end was cut by 2 bases, the J end by 1 base, with 11 bases between. There are 15 residues in the CDR3. Germline V gene lookup returns CDR1 MNHEY and CDR2 SVGAGI. As DNA, the CDR3 is TGTGCCAGCAGTTACACCCGGGGATGGAACACTGAAGCTTTCTTT. This encodes CASSYTRGWNTEAFF.

This chain joins TRBV11-2 and TRBJ2-1, with 7 nucleotides matching TRBD2. The CDR3 is 15 amino acids. Germline CDR1 reads SGHAT; CDR2 reads FQNNGV. Losses at the gene ends were 1 base for V and 9 bases for J; bases not matched to a gene: 9. This CDR3 reads CASSLGAGLKSEQFF. The CDR3 DNA is TGTGCCAGCAGCTTAGGAGCGGGACTAAAGTCTGAGCAGTTCTTC.

V usage is TRBV9 and J usage is TRBJ1-2, with D maybe TRBD1 (5 bases). The CDR3 extends over 12 amino acids. V lost 4 bases and J 14 bases, leaving 18 bases between the germline ends. Germline V gives CDR1 SGDLS, CDR2 YYNGEE. The CDR3 spells CASSSHAGRTTF. In DNA, the CDR3 is TGTGCCAGCAGCTCACACGCGGGACGGACGACCTTC.

The chain has TRBV5-5 and TRBJ1-5; D may be TRBD1 (5 bases). Per the germline V gene, CDR1 is SGHKS and CDR2 is YYEKEE (reference sequence). CDR3 length: 15 residues. V lost 0 bases to trimming and J lost 1 base, with 8 bases between them. The CDR3 region is CASSLVGLSNQPQHF. CDR3 sequence (DNA): TGTGCCAGCAGCTTGGTGGGACTGAGCAATCAGCCCCAGCATTTT. Combining the CDR3 with reference TRBV5-5 and TRBJ1-5 gives the whole variable domain DAGVTQSPTHLIKTRGQQVTLRCSPISGHKSVSWYQQVLGQGPQFIFQYYEKEERGRGNFPDRFSARQFPNYSSELNVNALLLGDSALYLCASSLVGLSNQPQHFGDGTRLSIL.

This rearrangement joins TRBV27 to TRBJ1-1; 8 bases are shared with TRBD1. The CDR3 totals 16 residues. V gave up 5 bases and J gave up 4 bases; unmatched junction bases: 12. Germline loops: CDR1 MNHEY, CDR2 SMNVEV (reference sequence). The CDR3 region has the DNA TGTGCCAGCAGTCTGACTCAGGGGGCCCGTTTCACTGAAGCTTTCTTT. Amino acid sequence: CASSLTQGARFTEAFF.

This chain uses TRBV28 with TRBJ1-5; D perhaps matches TRBD1 (6 bases). Germline assignment: CDR1 MDHEN and CDR2 SYDVKM. This CDR3 is built from 12 residues. V was shortened by 9 bases and J by 5 bases, with 11 bases between the two germline ends. The CDR3 reads CASRTEYQPQHF. CDR3 nucleotides: TGTGCCAGTCGGACAGAGTATCAGCCCCAGCATTTT. Drawing the rest from reference TRBV28 and TRBJ1-5, the complete variable domain is DVKVTQSSRYLVKRTGEKVFLECVQDMDHENMFWYRQDPGLGLRLIYFSYDVKMKEKGDIPEGYSVSREKKERFSLILESASTNQTSMYLCASRTEYQPQHFGDGTRLSIL.

This chain joins TRBV7-9 and TRBJ2-4, with D perhaps TRBD1 (6 bases). This CDR3 region has 17 residues. Germline V gives CDR1 SEHNR, CDR2 FQNEAQ (reference sequence). The V end lost 7 bases, the J end lost 0 bases, and 19 bases lay between the germline ends. The DNA of the CDR3 is TGTGCCAGCACCATCACAACAGGGCAACTAGCCAAAAACATTCAGTACTTC. It encodes CASTITTGQLAKNIQYF.

J is TRBJ2-5 and V is TRBV15; TRBD2 is a possible D gene (5 bases). V was clipped by 0 bases and J by 4 bases, with 12 bases between them. The CDR3 consists of 15 residues. Germline V gene data show CDR1 as LNHNV and CDR2 as YYDKDF (reference sequence). For the CDR3, the DNA is TGTGCCACCAGCAGAGATCGGAGGAAGGGAGAGACCCAGTACTTC. Translated: CATSRDRRKGETQYF.

The chain links TRBV27 to TRBJ1-2; weak D call: TRBD1 (6 bases). The ends were cut back, 5 bases at V and 5 bases at J, with 15 bases in the middle. CDR3 length: 14 amino acids. Germline CDR1 reads MNHEY; CDR2 reads SMNVEV (reference sequence). CDR3 sequence (DNA): TGTGCCAGCAGTCCCAGGGGAGAATGGTATGGCTACACCTTC. As protein: CASSPRGEWYGYTF.

The J gene is TRBJ1-2, the V gene TRBV10-3; no definite D call. V was cut by 0 bases and J by 0 bases, with 11 bases left in between. The CDR3 has 16 amino acids. The V gene's germline CDR1 is ENHRY and CDR2 SYGVKD. The CDR3 reads CAISESKRAANYGYTF. The CDR3, as DNA: TGTGCCATCAGTGAGTCTAAGAGGGCGGCTAACTATGGCTACACCTTC.

The chain carries TRBV19 and TRBJ1-5, with D perhaps TRBD1 (6 bases). This CDR3 has 14 amino acids. V was trimmed by 3 bases and J by 6 bases, leaving 12 bases between them. CDR1 LNHDA and CDR2 SQIVND come from the germline V gene (reference sequence). CDR3: CASSIYRDTQPQHF. In DNA form, the CDR3 reads TGTGCCAGTAGTATTTACAGGGATACTCAGCCCCAGCATTTT.